The present entry profiles one T cell receptor beta chain with its context. The CDR3 length is 14 residues. Trimming shortened V by 5 bases and J by 11 bases, and 16 bases separated the two germline ends. The germline V gene encodes CDR1 MNHEY and CDR2 SMNVEV (reference sequence). Assay: immunoSEQ multiplex PCR; the TCRdb copy retains only in-frame clones and omits some. The repertoire holds 55,000 to 80,000 clones, with roughly 90% as singletons. This sample was included in a study of blood T cell repertoires in COVID-19. The V and J genes are TRBV27 and TRBJ1-6; D may be TRBD1 (6 bases). The TCR sequence derives from a human donor in a cohort sampled during active COVID-19. The sample comprised peripheral blood. CDR3 in amino acids: CASSTLQGGTPLHF. CDR3 DNA sequence: TGTGCCAGCAGTACCTTACAGGGAGGGACACCCCTCCACTTT.